These T cell receptor beta chains were read from a single sample in a study of blood T cell repertoires in COVID-19. Sequencing used immunoSEQ multiplex PCR; TCRdb keeps in-frame clones, though not all of them. The sample holds 30,000 to 50,000 clones, 85% seen once. Sequenced sample: peripheral blood. Receptors were obtained from a human donor in a cohort sampled during active COVID-19. Each CDR3 is given without its conserved first and last residue. A D gene is named only where the DNA matches it firmly.

V	J	D	length	CDR3
TRBV6-1	TRBJ1-5	NA	14	ASSVMVRTADQPQH
TRBV7-2	TRBJ2-5	NA	12	ASSPHEPWETQY
TRBV4-1	TRBJ1-2	NA	13	ASSLGQIINYGYT
TRBV6-5	TRBJ2-7	NA	11	ASSYNQGHEQY
TRBV2	TRBJ2-1	TRBD2	18	ASSVPGTSGGRSSYNEQF
TRBV7-9	TRBJ2-3	NA	12	ASSSRGATDTQY
TRBV7-2	TRBJ2-2	TRBD2	16	ASSFVTSGRAFGGELF
TRBV11-2	TRBJ1-1	NA	11	ASSLTGPTEAF
TRBV3-1/TRBV3-2	TRBJ2-2	NA	8	ASEAGELF
TRBV5-1	TRBJ2-5	NA	12	ASSLAGVGETQY
TRBV18	TRBJ1-6	TRBD1	14	ASSPNTGADNSPLH
TRBV2	TRBJ2-1	TRBD2	12	ASSDSGGNNEQF
TRBV25-1	TRBJ1-1	NA	11	ASSDWHNTEAF
TRBV9	TRBJ2-2	NA	11	ASSLQGTGELF
TRBV7-9	TRBJ1-2	NA	11	ASSSTVGYGYT
TRBV5-5	TRBJ2-7	NA	16	ASSLYIGQGSLSWEQY
TRBV18	TRBJ1-5	NA	13	ASSLDGTSNQPQH
TRBV13	TRBJ1-1	TRBD1	13	ASRRSTGGNTEAF
TRBV5-6	TRBJ1-2	TRBD1	13	ASSDPGQGAYGYT
TRBV12-3/TRBV12-4	TRBJ1-6	NA	11	ASSFGGVSPLH
TRBV11-2	TRBJ2-7	NA	14	ASSLPSGTQGVSQY
TRBV25-1	TRBJ1-3	NA	13	ASSDPHLSGNTIY
TRBV29-1	TRBJ2-2	TRBD1	13	SVASDRGETGELF
TRBV6-5	TRBJ2-3	NA	11	ASRQGSTDTQY
TRBV12-3/TRBV12-4	TRBJ2-7	NA	11	ASSPGDSYEQY
TRBV5-1	TRBJ2-2	NA	13	ASSVGRTNTGELF
TRBV2	TRBJ1-1	NA	11	ASSEGLNTEAF
TRBV9	TRBJ2-3	TRBD2	12	ASSRLAGADTQY
TRBV7-9	TRBJ2-7	NA	12	ASSLHIVESGQY
TRBV5-1	TRBJ2-7	NA	13	ASSPRGTSNYEQY
TRBV6-5	TRBJ2-5	NA	11	ASSYPPVETQY
TRBV5-1	TRBJ1-1	NA	12	ASSSTAGNTEAF
TRBV29-1	TRBJ1-1	NA	10	SVEPGGTEAF
TRBV4-1	TRBJ1-1	NA	15	ASSQEASLQGGTEAF
TRBV25-1	TRBJ1-3	NA	12	ASSRFGSGNTIY
TRBV19	TRBJ2-1	TRBD2	15	ASNRGSGGTSINEQF
TRBV19	TRBJ1-6	NA	10	ASSIKESPLH
TRBV18	TRBJ2-5	NA	13	ASSPPSSTQETQY
TRBV7-8	TRBJ2-3	NA	13	ASSPPGAVTDTQY
TRBV19	TRBJ2-1	TRBD1	14	ASSTGRDRAYNEQF
TRBV7-9	TRBJ1-5	TRBD1	13	ASSLEGTGGQPQH
TRBV4-2	TRBJ1-1	NA	14	ASSQEGGRVNTEAF
TRBV11-2	TRBJ1-2	NA	14	ASSLGPYGYTGGYT
TRBV27	TRBJ1-2	TRBD1	11	ASSLRQGYGYT
TRBV2	TRBJ2-1	TRBD2	15	ASSGGAGGPTVNEQF
TRBV10-1	TRBJ2-1	TRBD2	14	ASSVERGTLYNEQF
TRBV5-4	TRBJ2-7	NA	11	ASSLGAGPEQY
TRBV2	TRBJ2-7	TRBD2	14	ASSVTRGLGINEQY
TRBV7-9	TRBJ1-2	TRBD1	11	ASTIGQGRGYT
TRBV24-1	TRBJ2-1	TRBD2	11	ATSGRSSGEQF
TRBV5-6	TRBJ2-7	NA	12	ASSLATGSLEQY
TRBV29-1	TRBJ2-3	TRBD1	13	SMNGQGVSTDTQY
TRBV19	TRBJ1-5	TRBD1	13	ASSLMDRASQPQH
TRBV4-1	TRBJ1-5	NA	15	ASSQGMSSGVGQPQH
TRBV6-6	TRBJ1-4	NA	13	ASSYRGSSDEKLF
TRBV2	TRBJ2-5	NA	11	ASSAGEPETQY
TRBV5-5	TRBJ2-7	NA	12	ASSLDRHSYEQY
TRBV29-1	TRBJ1-2	TRBD1	12	SVSRTGGSYGYT
TRBV6-5	TRBJ1-2	TRBD1	11	ASSYSTGNGYT